Following are 2 T cell receptor beta chains from one sample sequenced in a study of shared clonotypes between healthy human individuals. Libraries were prepared by immunoSEQ multiplex PCR; TCRdb keeps only in-frame clonotypes and omits some of them. The data show millions of clones, 85% to 95% seen once. The sample comprised naive CD4+ T cells sorted from blood. Documented subset: CD45RA+ positively selected. These receptors all stem from a man in his late teens or twenties in good health.

V and J are TRBV11-3 and TRBJ2-2, with unresolved D. The CDR3 is 14 amino acids. V gave up 1 base and J gave up 5 bases, with 8 bases separating them. CDR1 and CDR2 from the germline V gene are SGHNT and YENEEA. The CDR3 here is CASSLGGSTGELFF. As DNA, the CDR3 is TGTGCCAGCAGCTTAGGCGGATCTACCGGGGAGCTGTTTTTT.

The chain is built from TRBV5-1 and TRBJ2-2; 11 bases are a match to TRBD1. V lost 2 bases and J lost 4; bases outside the gene matches: 7. Per germline, CDR1 SGHRS and CDR2 YFSETQ. The CDR3 runs to 17 residues. This chain's CDR3 is CASSLLPGQGVTGELFF. In nucleotides, the CDR3 is TGCGCCAGCAGCTTACTCCCGGGACAGGGGGTCACCGGGGAGCTGTTTTTT. Looking up the rest from reference TRBV5-1 and TRBJ2-2 gives the full variable domain: KAGVTQTPRYLIKTRGQQVTLSCSPISGHRSVSWYQQTPGQGLQFLFEYFSETQRNKGNFPGRFSGRQFSNSRSEMNVSTLELGDSALYLCASSLLPGQGVTGELFFGEGSRLTVL.